This T cell receptor beta chain was observed in a study of blood T cell repertoires in COVID-19. Study summary: The analysed material was cDNA or gDNA that came from T cells, B-cell-depleted T cells, or PBMCs.

In the study's own analysis: Cell counts per sample came from amplifying reference gene primers. Some clones are missing from TCRdb's copy, which holds only in-frame ones; the method was immunoSEQ multiplex PCR. The V and J calls and clone size were taken over from that table, and D and trimming were inferred from the DNA. Of fewer than 200,000 clones listed, over 65% were seen once; the top ten hold 8.1%. Germline V gives CDR1 SQVTM, CDR2 ANQGSEA. With V trimmed by 2 bases and J by 5 bases, 4 bases remained unmatched. The CDR3 is made up of 13 amino acids. Sequenced sample: peripheral blood. The chain couples TRBV29-1 to TRBJ2-3; 7 bases are a match to TRBD1. The TCR was taken from a man aged 60 to 75 with acute or convalescent COVID-19. CDR3 loop: CSVENDREDTQYF. DNA of the CDR3: TGCAGCGTTGAAAACGACAGGGAAGATACGCAGTATTTT.